The 25 T cell receptor beta chains given below trace back to one sample, sequenced in a study of blood T cell repertoires in COVID-19. Method: immunoSEQ multiplex PCR; TCRdb's copy keeps in-frame clones and lacks some. The sample has roughly 320,000 clones; around 89% are singletons. The specimen sequenced was peripheral blood. All receptors come from a woman between 45 and 65 years old with COVID-19, enrolled during active disease.

This chain connects TRBV9 to TRBJ2-7; 9 bases map to TRBD1. With V trimmed by 3 bases and J by 5 bases, 9 bases remained unmatched. Germline V CDR1 and CDR2: SGDLS, YYNGEE. CDR3 length: 15 residues. In DNA form, the CDR3 reads TGTGCCAGCAGCGCTGGGACAGGGAAGCAGAACGAGCAGTACTTC. Translation gives CASSAGTGKQNEQYF. The full variable domain, its missing parts supplied by reference TRBV9 and TRBJ2-7, is DSGVTQTPKHLITATGQRVTLRCSPRSGDLSVYWYQQSLDQGLQFLIQYYNGEERAKGNILERFSAQQFPDLHSELNLSSLELGDSALYFCASSAGTGKQNEQYFGPGTRLTVT.

The chain couples TRBV30 to TRBJ2-2; D possibly corresponds to TRBD1 (5 bases). V gave up 2 bases and J gave up 3 bases, with 7 bases separating them. The CDR3 is made up of 13 amino acids. Germline V lookup: CDR1 GTSNPN, CDR2 SVGIG (reference sequence). The CDR3, as DNA: TGTGCCTGGAGTAGGGGTTACACCGGGGAGCTGTTTTTT. This sequence encodes CAWSRGYTGELFF.

This clone was counted once. CDR3 DNA sequence: TGTGCCACCAGTGATTACAGGGGAGTAGGTGGCTACACCTTC. Its translation: CATSDYRGVGGYTF. The chain joins TRBV24-1 to TRBJ1-2; 7 bases match TRBD1. Per germline, CDR1 KGHDR and CDR2 SFDVKD. The CDR3 loop spans 14 amino acids. J gave up 7 bases and V 2 bases, and 6 bases lay outside the gene matches.

This clone showed up just once. The gene calls are TRBV30 and TRBJ1-2, with TRBD1 matching 8 bases. Germline V CDR1 and CDR2: GTSNPN, SVGIG (reference sequence). This CDR3 comprises 13 residues. Trimming removed 7 bases from V and 4 bases from J; junction bases left unmatched: 8. The CDR3 protein is CAFGQGRGYGYTF. DNA for the CDR3: TGTGCCTTCGGACAGGGCCGGGGCTATGGCTACACCTTC.

The rearrangement joins TRBV11-2 to TRBJ2-1; the D gene is possibly TRBD1 (5 bases). The germline V gene encodes CDR1 SGHAT and CDR2 FQNNGV. V lost 2 bases and J 7 bases, leaving 12 bases between the germline ends. The CDR3 loop spans 14 amino acids. The DNA of the CDR3 is TGTGCCAGCAGCTTACAGCAGGGTTGGAATGAGCAGTTCTTC. Translating it yields CASSLQQGWNEQFF.

This clone was recorded once. The V and J genes are TRBV5-1 and TRBJ2-1, with TRBD2 as a possible D gene (6 bases). Germline assignment: CDR1 SGHRS and CDR2 YFSETQ. This CDR3 has 14 residues. Deletions cut 4 bases from V and 5 bases from J, with 13 bases between. CDR3 nucleotide sequence: TGCGCCAGCAGCAAAGCGGGCAGCGACAATGAGCAGTTCTTC. Translated, it gives CASSKAGSDNEQFF.

The CDR3 region has the DNA TGTGCCAGCAGTTCGGGACAGGGGTTCTCTAACTATGGCTACACCTTC. Translated, it gives CASSSGQGFSNYGYTF. J is TRBJ1-2 and V is TRBV6-2 or TRBV6-3, with 10 bases matching TRBD1. Germline V lookup: CDR1 MNHEY, CDR2 SVGEGT. V shed 4 bases, J shed 0 bases, and the junction held 5 bases outside the gene matches. There are 16 residues in the CDR3.

This chain uses TRBV5-1 with TRBJ1-3, with a weak D call TRBD1 (6 bases). V was cut by 0 bases and J by 4 bases, with 14 bases left in between. Germline values: CDR1 SGHRS, CDR2 YFSETQ. The CDR3 covers 16 residues. The CDR3 is CASSLDPTGPGNTIYF. In DNA form, the CDR3 reads TGCGCCAGCAGCTTGGATCCGACAGGCCCCGGAAACACCATATATTTT.

This clone was observed a single time. For the CDR3, the DNA is TGTGCCAGCAGCACGGAGGAGGCAGATACGCAGTATTTT. This sequence encodes CASSTEEADTQYF. V and J are TRBV7-2 and TRBJ2-3; the D gene is possibly TRBD2 (5 bases). This CDR3 has 13 amino acids. Germline loops: CDR1 SGHTA, CDR2 FQGNSA. V was shortened by 5 bases and J by 4 bases, with 10 bases between the two germline ends.

The V call is TRBV7-9, the J call TRBJ2-2; D perhaps matches TRBD2 (5 bases). The CDR3 spans 13 residues. CDR1 is SEHNR and CDR2 is FQNEAQ in the germline V gene (reference sequence). V was clipped by 2 bases and J by 5 bases, with 6 bases between them. This CDR3 reads CASSLWETGELFF. CDR3 nucleotide sequence: TGTGCCAGCAGCTTATGGGAGACCGGGGAGCTGTTTTTT.

Turning to this clone: The sample contains more than one DNA sequence encoding this CDR3. The gene calls are TRBV7-2 and TRBJ1-3, with 10 bases that match TRBD1. The CDR3 covers 14 residues. Germline lookup yields CDR1 SGHTA and CDR2 FQGNSA. V lost 4 bases, J lost 5 bases, and 2 bases stayed unmatched. The CDR3 is CASSSDRGRNTIYF. The CDR3 coding sequence is TGTGCCAGCAGCTCGGACAGGGGGAGAAACACCATATATTTT.

The chain couples TRBV6-5 to TRBJ1-1; tentative D call: TRBD1 (6 bases). V was shortened by 8 bases and J by 1 base, with 11 bases between the two germline ends. In germline, CDR1 is MNHEY, CDR2 SVGAGI. The CDR3 spans 13 residues. The CDR3 loop is CASLGRGNTEAFF. In DNA, the CDR3 is TGTGCCAGCCTCGGCAGGGGGAACACTGAAGCTTTCTTT.

This sequence joins TRBV19 and TRBJ1-1; 8 nucleotides agree with TRBD1. The junction had 4 bases not matched to a gene; V was cut back by 4 bases and J by 0 bases. CDR1 is LNHDA and CDR2 is SQIVND in the germline V gene (reference sequence). This CDR3 region has 15 residues. The chain's CDR3 is CASSSRGLMNTEAFF. DNA for the CDR3: TGTGCCAGTAGTAGCAGGGGGCTCATGAACACTGAAGCTTTCTTT.

This clone was observed a single time. CDR3 sequence reads: CASSSGLNYGYTF. The CDR3 DNA sequence: TGCGCCAGCAGCTCGGGACTTAACTATGGCTACACCTTC. This chain connects TRBV5-1 to TRBJ1-2; a possible D gene is TRBD1 (5 bases). Germline values: CDR1 SGHRS, CDR2 YFSETQ. This CDR3 comprises 13 residues. Trimming took 3 bases from V and 1 from J, leaving 7 bases between them.

The V gene is TRBV6-5, the J gene TRBJ1-1; TRBD1 aligns across 7 bases. CDR1 and CDR2 (germline): MNHEY, SVGAGI. The V and J ends lost 6 bases and 0 bases, in that order; junction bases with no gene match: 4. The CDR3 extends over 14 amino acids. The CDR3 is CASRDRLMNTEAFF. The DNA for the CDR3 is TGTGCCAGCAGGGACAGGCTTATGAACACTGAAGCTTTCTTT.

This clone was counted a single time. This chain joins TRBV5-4 and TRBJ1-2; 10 nucleotides align to TRBD1. CDR1 is SGHNT and CDR2 is YYREEE in the germline V gene (reference sequence). This CDR3 has 14 amino acids. The V and J ends lost 4 bases and 7 bases, in that order; junction bases with no gene match: 7. CDR3 sequence reads: CASSPDRGLGGYTF. The CDR3 DNA follows: TGTGCCAGCAGCCCTGACAGGGGGCTAGGTGGCTACACCTTC.

The genes are TRBV6-1 and TRBJ1-4; unclear D gene. With 1 base removed from V and 2 bases from J, the gap between germline ends came to 8 bases. Germline CDR1 MNHNS, CDR2 SASEGT. CDR3 length: 15 residues. CDR3 sequence: CASSEGAVTNEKLFF. CDR3 coding DNA: TGTGCCAGCAGTGAAGGGGCCGTGACTAATGAAAAACTGTTTTTT.

The genes are TRBV14 and TRBJ1-1, with TRBD1 as a possible D gene (6 bases). Deletions cut 4 bases from V and 7 bases from J, with 10 bases between. CDR1 SGHDN and CDR2 FVKESK come from the germline V gene. CDR3 length: 12 amino acids. The CDR3 DNA is TGTGCCAGCAGCCTGGGGGCCTTTGAAGCTTTCTTT. Encoded protein: CASSLGAFEAFF.

The chain has TRBV6-2 or TRBV6-3 and TRBJ2-3; 7 nucleotides agree with TRBD1. This CDR3 contains 15 residues. Germline CDR1 and CDR2: MNHEY and SVGEGT. Trimming cost V 5 bases and J 2 bases; bases outside gene matches: 7. The CDR3 sequence: CASSQTGYNTDTQYF. The CDR3 DNA reads TGTGCCAGCAGTCAGACAGGGTACAACACAGATACGCAGTATTTT.

This chain connects TRBV5-5 to TRBJ1-5; 10 nucleotides agree with TRBD1. The CDR3 totals 17 residues. Losses at the gene ends were 3 bases for V and 0 bases for J; bases not matched to a gene: 6. The germline V gene encodes CDR1 SGHKS and CDR2 YYEKEE (reference sequence). The CDR3 sequence: CASSYGQGGYSNQPQHF. CDR3 nucleotide sequence: TGTGCCAGCAGCTACGGACAGGGGGGATATAGCAATCAGCCCCAGCATTTT.

The chain carries TRBV5-1 and TRBJ1-1; maybe TRBD1 (5 bases). CDR1 is SGHRS and CDR2 is YFSETQ in the germline V gene. V lost 5 bases and J lost 2, with 16 bases in between. This CDR3 has 15 residues. CDR3: CASSGRAGSNTEAFF. CDR3 DNA: TGCGCCAGCAGTGGCAGGGCGGGATCAAACACTGAAGCTTTCTTT. The full variable domain, with the rest looked up from reference TRBV5-1 and TRBJ1-1, is KAGVTQTPRYLIKTRGQQVTLSCSPISGHRSVSWYQQTPGQGLQFLFEYFSETQRNKGNFPGRFSGRQFSNSRSEMNVSTLELGDSALYLCASSGRAGSNTEAFFGQGTRLTVV.

The rearrangement links TRBV18 to TRBJ1-1; possibly TRBD1 for D (5 bases). The germline V and J ends were trimmed by 6 bases and 2 bases, with 10 bases remaining between them. Per germline, CDR1 KGHSH and CDR2 LQKENI. The CDR3 contains 13 residues. CDR3 coding DNA: TGTGCCAGCTCTCCGACAGTAAACACTGAAGCTTTCTTT. Translated: CASSPTVNTEAFF.

The chain recombines TRBV19 with TRBJ2-7, with a weak D call TRBD1 (6 bases). Trimming left V 5 bases short and J 0 bases short, with 20 bases between. The CDR3 is 17 residues long. Per the germline V gene, CDR1 is LNHDA and CDR2 is SQIVND (reference sequence). CDR3 DNA: TGTGCCAGTAGTCCCTTCAAGGACAGTGGGAACTCCTACGAGCAGTACTTC. This sequence encodes CASSPFKDSGNSYEQYF.

The V and J genes are TRBV4-1 and TRBJ2-3; the match to TRBD1 covers 9 bases. Per the germline V gene, CDR1 is MGHRA and CDR2 is YSYEKL. The CDR3 spans 15 residues. V shed 1 base, J shed 7 bases, and the junction held 6 bases outside the gene matches. This CDR3 reads CASSQANRGRNTQYF. CDR3 DNA: TGCGCCAGCAGCCAAGCAAACAGGGGGCGTAATACGCAGTATTTT.

The J gene is TRBJ2-5, the V gene TRBV11-2, with D tentatively TRBD2 (6 bases). V lost 3 bases, J lost 1 base, and 15 bases lay in between. Germline V gives CDR1 SGHAT, CDR2 FQNNGV. This CDR3 is built from 16 residues. The CDR3 reads CASSFLGRGAQETQYF. CDR3 DNA sequence: TGTGCCAGCAGCTTTCTGGGGCGGGGCGCCCAAGAGACCCAGTACTTC.